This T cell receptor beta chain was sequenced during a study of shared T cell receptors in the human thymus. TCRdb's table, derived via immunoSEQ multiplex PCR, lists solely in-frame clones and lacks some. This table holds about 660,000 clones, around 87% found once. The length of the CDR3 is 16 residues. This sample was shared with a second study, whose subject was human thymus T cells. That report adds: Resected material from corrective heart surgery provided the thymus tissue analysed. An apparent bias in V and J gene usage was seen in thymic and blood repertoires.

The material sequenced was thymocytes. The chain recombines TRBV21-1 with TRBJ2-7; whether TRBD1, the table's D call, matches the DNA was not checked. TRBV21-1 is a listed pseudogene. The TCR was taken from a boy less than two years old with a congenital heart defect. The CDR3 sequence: CASSKVAGQGTYEQYF. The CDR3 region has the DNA TGTGCCAGCAGCAAAGTTGCGGGACAGGGGACGTACGAGCAGTACTTC.